The source of this TCR beta chain is a study of CD8+ T cells in alopecia areata. In its sample, this clone was seen a few times. It was cDNA, reverse transcribed from extracted RNA, that served as the sequencing template. Profiled with immunoSEQ multiplex PCR; TCRdb holds only in-frame clones, not every one. The sample has some 13,000 clones; 60% are singletons. CDR3 size: 16 residues. With V trimmed by 0 bases and J by 9 bases, 6 bases remained unmatched. Germline V CDR1 and CDR2: SGHRS, YFSETQ. Samples from alopecia areata patients were lesional scalp punch biopsies and peripheral blood. This sequence originates from a human donor with alopecia areata. The rearrangement joins TRBV5-1 to TRBJ2-1; 13 bases line up with TRBD2. Specimen: skin. CDR3 nucleotides: TGCGCCAGCAGCTTGGAACTAGCGGGAGGGCGTGGTGAGCAGTTCTTC. As protein: CASSLELAGGRGEQFF.